This TCR beta chain emerged from a study of cytotoxic CD8 clonotypes in ibrutinib-treated CLL. On the study more broadly: Results showed approximately 25 partial and 2 complete responses; following median roughly 70 months, around 15 remained remitted, about 12 advanced.

With 0 bases removed from V and 5 bases from J, the gap between germline ends came to 23 bases. The CDR3 length is 18 residues. Per germline, CDR1 GTSNPN and CDR2 SVGIG (reference sequence). A note on this clone: Its specificity is not known.

Findings and limits, study-wide: Increased clonality at ibrutinib response gave way to a return toward baseline at progression. Private clonotypes, not public ones, expanded at ibrutinib response.

The intended depth for sequencing was 1 in 200,000 to 1 in 1 million T cells. The data were produced by immunoSEQ multiplex PCR, yet TCRdb's version contains in-frame clones alone and is incomplete. The data hold about 56,000 clones, with around 60% observed a single time. The chain uses TRBV30 and TRBJ1-5, with unresolved D. This receptor was taken from a human donor with chronic lymphocytic leukemia. The sample was PBMCs, taken after 24 months of ibrutinib treatment. The CDR3 is CAWSVLGSGLFGDQPQHF. Here the CDR3 DNA reads TGTGCCTGGAGTGTACTAGGGTCAGGACTATTTGGGGATCAGCCCCAGCATTTT. The full variable domain, with the rest looked up from reference TRBV30 and TRBJ1-5, is SQTIHQWPATLVQPVGSPLSLECTVEGTSNPNLYWYRQAAGRGLQLLFYSVGIGQISSEVPQNLSASRPQDRQFILSSKKLLLSDSGFYLCAWSVLGSGLFGDQPQHFGDGTRLSIL.